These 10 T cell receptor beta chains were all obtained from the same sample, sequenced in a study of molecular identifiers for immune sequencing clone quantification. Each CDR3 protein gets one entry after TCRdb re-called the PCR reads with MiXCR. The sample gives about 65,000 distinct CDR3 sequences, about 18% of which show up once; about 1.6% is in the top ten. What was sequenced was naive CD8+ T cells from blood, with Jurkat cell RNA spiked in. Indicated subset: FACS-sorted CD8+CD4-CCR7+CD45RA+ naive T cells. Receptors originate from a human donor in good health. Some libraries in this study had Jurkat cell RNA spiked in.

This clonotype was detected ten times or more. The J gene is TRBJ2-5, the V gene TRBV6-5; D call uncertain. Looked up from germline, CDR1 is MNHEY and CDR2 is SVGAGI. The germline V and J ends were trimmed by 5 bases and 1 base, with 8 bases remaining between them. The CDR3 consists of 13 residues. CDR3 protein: CASSTGLQETQYF. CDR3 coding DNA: TGTGCCAGCAGTACGGGTCTCCAAGAGACCCAGTACTTC.

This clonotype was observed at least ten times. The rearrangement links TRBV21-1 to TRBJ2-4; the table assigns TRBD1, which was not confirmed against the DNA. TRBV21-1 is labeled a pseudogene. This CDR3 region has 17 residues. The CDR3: CASSTIDRAKERSIQYF. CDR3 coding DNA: TGTGCCAGCAGCACCATCGACCGGGCCAAGGAACGGAGCATTCAGTACTTC.

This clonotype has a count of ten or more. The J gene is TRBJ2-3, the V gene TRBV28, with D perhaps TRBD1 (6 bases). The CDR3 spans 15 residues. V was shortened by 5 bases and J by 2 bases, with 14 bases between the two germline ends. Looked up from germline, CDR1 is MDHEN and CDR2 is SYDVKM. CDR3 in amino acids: CASSPSGTLTDTQYF. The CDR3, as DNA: TGTGCCAGCAGTCCATCCGGGACACTCACAGATACGCAGTATTTT.

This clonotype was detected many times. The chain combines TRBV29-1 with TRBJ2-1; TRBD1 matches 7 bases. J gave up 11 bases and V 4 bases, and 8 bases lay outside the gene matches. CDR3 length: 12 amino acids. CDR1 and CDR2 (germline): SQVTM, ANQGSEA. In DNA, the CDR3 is TGCAGCGTTGTAGGGGGCCCGGCCCAGCAGTTCTTC. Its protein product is CSVVGGPAQQFF.

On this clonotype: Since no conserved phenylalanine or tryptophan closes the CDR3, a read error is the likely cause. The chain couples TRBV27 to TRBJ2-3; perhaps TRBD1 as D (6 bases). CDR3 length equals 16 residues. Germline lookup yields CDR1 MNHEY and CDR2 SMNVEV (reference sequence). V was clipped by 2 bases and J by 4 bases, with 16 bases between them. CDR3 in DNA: TGTGCCAGCAGTTTAACAGGGATTTCAAGGTCAGATACGCAGTATCTT. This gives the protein CASSLTGISRSDTQYL.

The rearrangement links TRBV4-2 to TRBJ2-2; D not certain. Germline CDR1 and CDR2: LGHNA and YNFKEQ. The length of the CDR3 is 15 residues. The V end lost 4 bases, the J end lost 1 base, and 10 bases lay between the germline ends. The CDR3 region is CASSPPLRNTGELFF. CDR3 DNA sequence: TGTGCCAGCAGCCCCCCTCTCAGGAACACCGGGGAGCTGTTTTTT.

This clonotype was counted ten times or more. CDR3 protein: CACRTWAAGYDNEQFF. CDR3 DNA sequence: TGTGCCTGCCGGACTTGGGCGGCAGGGTATGACAATGAGCAGTTCTTC. This chain connects TRBV30 to TRBJ2-1; perhaps D is TRBD1 or TRBD2 (5 bases each). V lost 6 bases and J lost 5, with 23 bases in between. The germline gives CDR1 GTSNPN, CDR2 SVGIG (reference sequence). This CDR3 has 16 residues.

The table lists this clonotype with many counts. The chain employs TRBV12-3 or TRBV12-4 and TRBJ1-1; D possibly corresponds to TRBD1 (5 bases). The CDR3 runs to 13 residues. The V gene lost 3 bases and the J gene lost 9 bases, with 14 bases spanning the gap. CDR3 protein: CASSFDVRGKAFF. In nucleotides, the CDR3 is TGTGCCAGCAGTTTTGATGTAAGGGGAAAAGCTTTCTTT.

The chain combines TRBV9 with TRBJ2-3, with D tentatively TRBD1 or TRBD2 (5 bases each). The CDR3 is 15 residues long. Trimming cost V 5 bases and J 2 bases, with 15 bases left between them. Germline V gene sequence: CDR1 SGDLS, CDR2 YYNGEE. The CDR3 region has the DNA TGTGCCAGCAGGGACTCCGGGACCATCACAGATACGCAGTATTTT. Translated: CASRDSGTITDTQYF.

CDR3 sequence (DNA): TGTGCCACCAGTGATTTCGGGGGGTGGGATGAGCAGTTCTTC. Protein: CATSDFGGWDEQFF. J is TRBJ2-1 and V is TRBV24-1; 7 positions agree with TRBD2. V dropped 1 base and J dropped 8; count of bases not matched to a gene: 4. CDR1 is KGHDR and CDR2 is SFDVKD in the germline V gene. The CDR3 is made up of 14 amino acids.